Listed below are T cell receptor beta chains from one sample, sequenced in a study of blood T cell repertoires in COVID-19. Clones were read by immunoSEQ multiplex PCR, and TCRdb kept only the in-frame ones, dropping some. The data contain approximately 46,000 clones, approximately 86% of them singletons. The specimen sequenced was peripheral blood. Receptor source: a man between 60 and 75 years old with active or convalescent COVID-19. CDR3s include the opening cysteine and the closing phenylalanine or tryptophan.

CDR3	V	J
CASSEAGGQGVYGYTF	TRBV6-1	TRBJ1-2
CSVEAFVNNNEQFF	TRBV29-1	TRBJ2-1
CASSLDSITDTQYF	TRBV5-1	TRBJ2-3
CASSSRDGGHSPLHF	TRBV11-2	TRBJ1-6
CASSSSSGSTPYEQYF	TRBV27	TRBJ2-7
CASSFSGLDVGTMKKKKSSYEQYF	TRBV28	TRBJ2-7
CASTAGQGNSPLHF	TRBV5-1	TRBJ1-6
CAISEGGQLMEQYF	TRBV10-3	TRBJ2-7
CASSQDGDGGGPYNEQFF	TRBV4-2	TRBJ2-1
CASSQPGQSYGYTF	TRBV4-1	TRBJ1-2
CASSPQGPQGALGNTIYF	TRBV18	TRBJ1-3
CAISGGQGAAVYEQYF	TRBV10-3	TRBJ2-7
CASSYQGREGPQHF	TRBV7-9	TRBJ1-5
CASSYQWTDTQYF	TRBV6-5	TRBJ2-3
CAISESGGHQPQHF	TRBV10-3	TRBJ1-5
CASTRDSYNEQFF	TRBV5-1	TRBJ2-1
CATSDTQGDQPQHF	TRBV24-1	TRBJ1-5
CASRGEGMNTEAFF	TRBV5-1	TRBJ1-1
CASSQAAEYSPLHF	TRBV3-1/TRBV3-2	TRBJ1-6
CSVDRGAGTGELFF	TRBV29-1	TRBJ2-2
CAWTPRENTEAFF	TRBV30	TRBJ1-1
CASSPGGNSYNEQFF	TRBV3-1/TRBV3-2	TRBJ2-1
CAWSTPDSYF	TRBV30	TRBJ2-5
CASSLNDRESSYNSPLHF	TRBV5-1	TRBJ1-6
CASSLVGANEQYF	TRBV9	TRBJ2-7
CASSLELLSPLHF	TRBV7-9	TRBJ1-6
CASSEQQFTEAFF	TRBV2	TRBJ1-1
CASSQGQDMPYEQYF	TRBV18	TRBJ2-7
CASSQEGGLAKNIQYF	TRBV4-2	TRBJ2-4
CASSLELSGGTEAFF	TRBV7-2	TRBJ1-1
CASSLGTSGGPAGEQYF	TRBV27	TRBJ2-7
CASEVEGQHYNEQFF	TRBV7-8	TRBJ2-1
CASSYRGEQNSPLHF	TRBV19	TRBJ1-6
CASSPPQGEGYGYTF	TRBV5-5	TRBJ1-2
CASSYSGTVSNQPQHF	TRBV6-2/TRBV6-3	TRBJ1-5
CASSYWVGGRKAEAFF	TRBV6-5	TRBJ1-1
CASSQGSGGQGYTF	TRBV3-1/TRBV3-2	TRBJ1-2
CASSLAGGASYEQYF	TRBV5-4	TRBJ2-7
CASSLTGAPHQPQHF	TRBV28	TRBJ1-5
CASSLGQNAEQYF	TRBV28	TRBJ2-7
CASSPRDEVAYNEQFF	TRBV4-2	TRBJ2-1
CASSLGPGGGLTYEQYF	TRBV5-4	TRBJ2-7
CASRVGSGSRREKLFF	TRBV2	TRBJ1-4
CASSEGTGPGIGTDTQYF	TRBV2	TRBJ2-3
CASSSRAGGSNYGYTF	TRBV7-6	TRBJ1-2
CASSSPSGGGVEQFF	TRBV7-2	TRBJ2-1
CASRDRGNQPQHF	TRBV19	TRBJ1-5